This entry lists 10 T cell receptor beta chains sequenced from one sample in a study of patients and donors after allogeneic stem cell transplantation. Via MiXCR, TCRdb re-called the RT-PCR reads, giving one row per CDR3 protein. The table records about 210,000 distinct CDR3 sequences, less than 50% of them present only once. Specimen: blood, either unsorted or a sorted T cell fraction (not recorded which). These receptor sequences come from a human donor who was either an allogeneic HSCT recipient or a stem cell or donor lymphocyte infusion donor (not recorded which). It is not recorded whose cells these are; they may come from a transplant donor.

With regard to this clonotype: The junction shows a germline mismatch at one end, possibly a read error. This rearrangement joins TRBV29-1 to TRBJ2-3; TRBD1 agrees at 8 bases. The CDR3 contains 14 residues. Germline V gene sequence: CDR1 SQVTM, CDR2 ANQGSEA. CDR3 DNA: TGCAGCGTAGAAGCACAGGGGGGCACAGATACGCAGTATTTT. Its translation is CSVEAQGGTDTQYF.

The chain recombines TRBV30 with TRBJ2-5, with TRBD2 identical over 9 bases. In germline, CDR1 is GTSNPN, CDR2 SVGIG (reference sequence). CDR3 length: 14 amino acids. With V trimmed by 0 bases and J by 3 bases, 2 bases remained unmatched. This CDR3 is CAWSVGLAKETQYF. The CDR3, as DNA: TGTGCCTGGAGTGTTGGACTAGCGAAAGAGACCCAGTACTTC.

This clonotype was detected only a few times. The rearrangement links TRBV6-6 to TRBJ1-1; a possible D gene is TRBD1 (5 bases). CDR3 size: 14 residues. V dropped 5 bases and J dropped 1 base, with 11 bases sitting between them. The germline gives CDR1 MNHNY, CDR2 SVGAGI (reference sequence). The CDR3 region has the DNA TGTGCCAGCAGTGCCCAGGGTTGGAACACTGAAGCTTTCTTT. Its translation is CASSAQGWNTEAFF.

This clonotype was seen a few times. The chain has TRBV29-1 and TRBJ1-1, with 9 nucleotides matching TRBD1. The V segment lost 3 bases and the J segment 5 bases; nucleotides outside the gene matches: 16. Germline V gene sequence: CDR1 SQVTM, CDR2 ANQGSEA. This CDR3 is built from 17 residues. The CDR3 reads CSVDSVWTGEGGTEAFF. DNA of the CDR3: TGCAGCGTTGATTCTGTGTGGACAGGGGAAGGGGGAACTGAAGCTTTCTTT.

V usage is TRBV24-1 and J usage is TRBJ2-3, with 10 bases identical to TRBD1. Germline V gene data show CDR1 as KGHDR and CDR2 as SFDVKD. CDR3 length: 15 residues. J gave up 1 base and V 9 bases, and 6 bases lay outside the gene matches. CDR3 sequence (DNA): TGTGCCACCGGAGAGACAGGGGGCGGCACAGATACGCAGTATTTT. Amino acid sequence: CATGETGGGTDTQYF.

The chain links TRBV12-3 or TRBV12-4 to TRBJ1-1; 9 nucleotides align to TRBD1. This CDR3 is 13 amino acids long. The V and J ends lost 7 bases and 6 bases, in that order; junction bases with no gene match: 6. CDR3 protein: CASTTTGGSEAFF. The CDR3 DNA is TGTGCCAGCACCACCACAGGGGGCTCTGAAGCTTTCTTT.

This chain uses TRBV29-1 with TRBJ1-1; the D is unclear. Per germline, CDR1 SQVTM and CDR2 ANQGSEA. The CDR3 loop spans 12 amino acids. Trimming removed 4 bases at V and 1 base at J, with 7 bases between. CDR3 nucleotide sequence: TGCAGCGTTGGAGGGCCGAACACTGAAGCTTTCTTT. Residues: CSVGGPNTEAFF.

The rearrangement uses TRBV3-1 and TRBJ2-7; D is possibly TRBD1 (6 bases). The germline CDR1 and CDR2 sequences are LGHDT and YNNKEL (reference sequence). The CDR3 runs to 14 residues. The V end was cut by 2 bases, the J end by 4 bases, with 12 bases between. This CDR3 reads CASSQSGTTYEQYF. CDR3 sequence (DNA): TGTGCCAGCAGCCAATCCGGGACAACATACGAGCAGTACTTC.

The chain is built from TRBV9 and TRBJ1-5; D gene unclear. The germline V gene has CDR1 SGDLS and CDR2 YYNGEE. The CDR3 covers 15 residues. The V gene lost 0 bases and the J gene lost 0 bases, with 7 bases spanning the gap. CDR3 region: CASSVDGHSNQPQHF. As DNA, the CDR3 is TGTGCCAGCAGCGTAGACGGCCATAGCAATCAGCCCCAGCATTTT.

This clonotype showed up just a few times. The V gene is TRBV4-2, the J gene TRBJ1-1, with TRBD1 as a possible D gene (6 bases). Germline CDR1 reads LGHNA; CDR2 reads YNFKEQ. V lost 1 base and J 5 bases, leaving 8 bases between the germline ends. This CDR3 spans 13 amino acids. This CDR3 reads CASSQGGRTEAFF. Written as DNA, the CDR3 is TGTGCCAGCAGCCAAGGGGGGCGGACTGAAGCTTTCTTT.